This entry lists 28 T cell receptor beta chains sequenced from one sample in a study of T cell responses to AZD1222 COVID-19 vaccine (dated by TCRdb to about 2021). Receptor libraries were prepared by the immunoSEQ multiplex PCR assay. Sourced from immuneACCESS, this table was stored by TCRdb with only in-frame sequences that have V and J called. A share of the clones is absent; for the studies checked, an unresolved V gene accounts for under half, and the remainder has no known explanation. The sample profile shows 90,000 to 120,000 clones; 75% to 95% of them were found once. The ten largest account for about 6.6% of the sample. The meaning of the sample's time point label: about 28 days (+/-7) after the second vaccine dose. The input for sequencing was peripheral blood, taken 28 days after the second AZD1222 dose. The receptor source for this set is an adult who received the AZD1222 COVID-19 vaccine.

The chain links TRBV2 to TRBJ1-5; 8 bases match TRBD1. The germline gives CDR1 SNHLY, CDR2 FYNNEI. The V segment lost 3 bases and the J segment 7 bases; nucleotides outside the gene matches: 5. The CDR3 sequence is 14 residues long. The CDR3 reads CASSDTGGNQPQHF. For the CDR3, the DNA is TGTGCCAGCAGTGATACAGGGGGGAACCAGCCCCAGCATTTT.

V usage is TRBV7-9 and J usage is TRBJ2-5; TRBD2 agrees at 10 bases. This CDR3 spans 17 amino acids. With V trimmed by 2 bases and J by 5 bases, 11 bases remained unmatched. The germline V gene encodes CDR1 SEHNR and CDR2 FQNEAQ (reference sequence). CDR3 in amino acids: CASSLLQPYSGRETQYF. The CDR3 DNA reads TGTGCCAGCAGCTTACTCCAGCCATATAGCGGGAGGGAGACCCAGTACTTC.

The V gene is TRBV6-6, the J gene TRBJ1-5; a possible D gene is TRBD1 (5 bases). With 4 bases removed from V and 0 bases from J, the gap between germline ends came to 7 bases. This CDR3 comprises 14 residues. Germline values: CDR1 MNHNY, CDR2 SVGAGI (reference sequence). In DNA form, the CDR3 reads TGTGCCAGCAGTTTGGGGCATAGCAATCAGCCCCAGCATTTT. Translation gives CASSLGHSNQPQHF.

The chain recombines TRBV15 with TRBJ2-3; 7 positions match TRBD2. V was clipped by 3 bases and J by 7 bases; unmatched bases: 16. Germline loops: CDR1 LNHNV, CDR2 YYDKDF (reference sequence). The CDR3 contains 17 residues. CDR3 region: CATSRLLSGTLTNTQYF. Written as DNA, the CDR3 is TGTGCCACCAGCAGGCTTTTAAGCGGGACCCTAACTAATACGCAGTATTTT.

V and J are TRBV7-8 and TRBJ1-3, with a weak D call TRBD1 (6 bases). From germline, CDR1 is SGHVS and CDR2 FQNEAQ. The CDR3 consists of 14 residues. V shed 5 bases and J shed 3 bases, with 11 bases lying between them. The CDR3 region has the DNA TGTGCCAGCAGCCTACAGGGAGGTGGAAACACCATATATTTT. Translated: CASSLQGGGNTIYF.

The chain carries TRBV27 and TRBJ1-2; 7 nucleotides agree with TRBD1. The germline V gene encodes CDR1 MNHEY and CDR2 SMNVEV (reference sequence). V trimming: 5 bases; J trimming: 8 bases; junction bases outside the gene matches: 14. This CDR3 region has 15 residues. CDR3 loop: CASSHGGGGYLGYTF. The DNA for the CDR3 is TGTGCCAGCAGTCACGGAGGGGGCGGGTACTTAGGCTACACCTTC.

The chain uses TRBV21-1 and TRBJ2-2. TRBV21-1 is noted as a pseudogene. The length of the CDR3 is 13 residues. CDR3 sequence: CASMECPTGELFF. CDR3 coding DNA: TGTGCCAGCATGGAATGTCCGACCGGGGAGCTGTTTTTT.

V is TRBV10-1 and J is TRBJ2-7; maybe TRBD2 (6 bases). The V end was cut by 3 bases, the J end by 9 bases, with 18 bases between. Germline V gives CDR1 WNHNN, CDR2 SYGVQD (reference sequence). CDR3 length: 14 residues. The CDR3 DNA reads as TGCGCCAGCAGTGAAGGGGTTAGCGGTACTCGGCAGTACTTC. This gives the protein CASSEGVSGTRQYF.

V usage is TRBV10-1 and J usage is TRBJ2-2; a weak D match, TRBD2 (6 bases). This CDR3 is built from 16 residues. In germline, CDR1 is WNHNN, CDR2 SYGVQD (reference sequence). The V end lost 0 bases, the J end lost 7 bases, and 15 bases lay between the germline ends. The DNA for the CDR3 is TGCGCCAGCAGTGAGTCGCCCAATGGAGGGGACGGGGAGCTGTTTTTT. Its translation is CASSESPNGGDGELFF.

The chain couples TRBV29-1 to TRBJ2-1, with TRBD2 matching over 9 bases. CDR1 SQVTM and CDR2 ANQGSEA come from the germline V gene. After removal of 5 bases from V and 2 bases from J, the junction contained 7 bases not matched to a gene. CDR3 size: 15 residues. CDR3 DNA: TGCAGCGTTCTACTAGCGGGCCGGGCCTACAATGAGCAGTTCTTC. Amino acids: CSVLLAGRAYNEQFF.

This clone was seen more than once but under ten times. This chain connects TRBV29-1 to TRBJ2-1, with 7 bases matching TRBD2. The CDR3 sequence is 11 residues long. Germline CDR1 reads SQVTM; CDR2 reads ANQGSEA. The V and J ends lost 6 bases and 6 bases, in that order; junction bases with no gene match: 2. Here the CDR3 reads CSVGTTNEQFF. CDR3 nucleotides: TGCAGCGTGGGGACTACCAATGAGCAGTTCTTC.

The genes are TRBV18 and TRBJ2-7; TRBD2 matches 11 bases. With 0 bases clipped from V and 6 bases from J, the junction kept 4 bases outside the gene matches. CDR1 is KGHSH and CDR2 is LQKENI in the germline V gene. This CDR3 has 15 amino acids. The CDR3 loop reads CASSPPLAGGGEQYF. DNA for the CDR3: TGTGCCAGCTCACCACCGCTAGCGGGGGGTGGCGAGCAGTACTTC.

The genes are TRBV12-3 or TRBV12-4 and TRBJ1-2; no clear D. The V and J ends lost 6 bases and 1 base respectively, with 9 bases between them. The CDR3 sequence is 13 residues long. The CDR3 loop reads CASSLRSNYGYTF. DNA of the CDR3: TGTGCCAGCAGCCTTAGGAGTAACTATGGCTACACCTTC.

This CDR3 is CASILHVGGRVGGYTF. Here the CDR3 DNA reads TGTGCCAGCATCCTACATGTGGGGGGGCGCGTGGGTGGCTACACCTTC. The chain joins TRBV4-2 to TRBJ1-2, with D perhaps TRBD1 (6 bases). Germline V gene sequence: CDR1 LGHNA, CDR2 YNFKEQ. Trimming removed 7 bases from V and 7 bases from J, with 25 bases in between. The CDR3 sequence is 16 residues long.

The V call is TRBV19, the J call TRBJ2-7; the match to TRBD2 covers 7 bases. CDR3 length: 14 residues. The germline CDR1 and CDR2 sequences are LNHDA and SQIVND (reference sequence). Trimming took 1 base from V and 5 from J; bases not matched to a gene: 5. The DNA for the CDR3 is TGTGCCAGTAGTATAGGCGGGAGTCCCAACGAGCAGTACTTC. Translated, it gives CASSIGGSPNEQYF.

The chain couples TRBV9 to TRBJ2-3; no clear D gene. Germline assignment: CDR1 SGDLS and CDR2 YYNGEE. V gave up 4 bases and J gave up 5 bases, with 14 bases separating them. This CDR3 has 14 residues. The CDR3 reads CASSTHTTGDTQYF. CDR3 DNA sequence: TGTGCCAGCAGCACCCACACGACGGGAGATACGCAGTATTTT.

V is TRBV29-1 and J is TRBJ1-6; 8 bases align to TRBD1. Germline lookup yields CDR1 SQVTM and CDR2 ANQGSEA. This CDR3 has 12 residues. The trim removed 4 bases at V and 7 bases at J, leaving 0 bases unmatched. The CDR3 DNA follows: TGCAGCGTTGGACAGGGGAATTCACCCCTCCACTTT. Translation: CSVGQGNSPLHF. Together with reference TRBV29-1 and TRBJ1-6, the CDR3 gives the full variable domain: SAVISQKPSRDICQRGTSLTIQCQVDSQVTMMFWYRQQPGQSLTLIATANQGSEATYESGFVIDKFPISRPNLTFSTLTVSNMSPEDSSIYLCSVGQGNSPLHFGNGTRLTVT.

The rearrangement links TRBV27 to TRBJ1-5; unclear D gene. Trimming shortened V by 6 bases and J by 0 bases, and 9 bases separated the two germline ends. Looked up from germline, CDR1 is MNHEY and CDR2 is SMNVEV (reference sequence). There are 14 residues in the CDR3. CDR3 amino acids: CASRGRDSNQPQHF. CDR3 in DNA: TGTGCCAGCAGGGGCAGAGATAGCAATCAGCCCCAGCATTTT.

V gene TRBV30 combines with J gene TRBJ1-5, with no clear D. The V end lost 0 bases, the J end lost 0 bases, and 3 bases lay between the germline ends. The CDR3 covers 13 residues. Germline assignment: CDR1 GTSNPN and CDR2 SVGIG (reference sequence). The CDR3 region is CAWSVISNQPQHF. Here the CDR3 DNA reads TGTGCCTGGAGTGTAATTAGCAATCAGCCCCAGCATTTT.

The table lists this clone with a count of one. The CDR3 coding sequence is TGTGCCAGCAGCTCAAGAAGGGCCTTCACCGGGGAGCTGTTTTTT. This codes for CASSSRRAFTGELFF. The chain carries TRBV3-1 (or the pseudogene TRBV3-2) and TRBJ2-2; no reliable D call. The CDR3 has 15 residues. The V gene's germline CDR1 is LGHDT and CDR2 YNNKEL (reference sequence). The V end was cut by 5 bases, the J end by 4 bases, with 14 bases between.

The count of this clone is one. The CDR3 nucleotides read TGTGCCAGCAGTTTGAGGCAGGGGTATAGCAATCAGCCCCAGCATTTT. This codes for CASSLRQGYSNQPQHF. The V and J genes are TRBV28 and TRBJ1-5; D possibly corresponds to TRBD1 (6 bases). Looked up from germline, CDR1 is MDHEN and CDR2 is SYDVKM. The CDR3 has 16 amino acids. V lost 3 bases, J lost 0 bases, and 12 bases lay in between. The whole variable domain, remainder taken from reference TRBV28 and TRBJ1-5, is DVKVTQSSRYLVKRTGEKVFLECVQDMDHENMFWYRQDPGLGLRLIYFSYDVKMKEKGDIPEGYSVSREKKERFSLILESASTNQTSMYLCASSLRQGYSNQPQHFGDGTRLSIL.

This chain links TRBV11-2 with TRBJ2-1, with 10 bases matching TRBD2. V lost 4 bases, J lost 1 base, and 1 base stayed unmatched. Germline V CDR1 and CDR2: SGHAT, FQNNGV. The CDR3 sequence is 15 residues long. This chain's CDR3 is CASSSGLASYNEQFF. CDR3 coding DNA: TGTGCCAGCAGCTCGGGACTAGCGTCCTACAATGAGCAGTTCTTC.

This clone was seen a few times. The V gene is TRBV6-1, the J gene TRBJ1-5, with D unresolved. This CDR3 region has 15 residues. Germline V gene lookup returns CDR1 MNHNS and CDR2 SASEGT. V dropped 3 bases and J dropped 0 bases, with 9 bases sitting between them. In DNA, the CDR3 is TGTGCCAGCAGTGATGGCCCTTATAGCAATCAGCCCCAGCATTTT. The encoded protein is CASSDGPYSNQPQHF.

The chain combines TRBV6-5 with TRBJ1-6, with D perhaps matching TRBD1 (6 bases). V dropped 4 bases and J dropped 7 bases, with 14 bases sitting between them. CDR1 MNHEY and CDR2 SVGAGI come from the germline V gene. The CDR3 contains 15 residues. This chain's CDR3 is CASSSSTRGNSPLHF. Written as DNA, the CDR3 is TGTGCCAGCAGTTCCTCAACCAGGGGCAATTCACCCCTCCACTTT.

CDR3 sequence: CASSQVPGDNQPQHF. The CDR3 nucleotides read TGTGCCAGCAGCCAGGTCCCAGGGGACAATCAGCCCCAGCATTTT. The V gene is TRBV5-4, the J gene TRBJ1-5, with TRBD1 as a possible D gene (6 bases). This CDR3 spans 15 amino acids. Germline assignment: CDR1 SGHNT and CDR2 YYREEE (reference sequence). Between the trimmed V and J ends, which lost 4 bases and 3 bases, there was a span of 14 bases.

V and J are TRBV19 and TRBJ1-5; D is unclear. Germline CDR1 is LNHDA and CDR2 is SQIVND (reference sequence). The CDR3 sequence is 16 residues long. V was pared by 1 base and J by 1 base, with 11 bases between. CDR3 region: CASSIVRAGSNQPQHF. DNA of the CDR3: TGTGCCAGTAGTATAGTTAGGGCAGGCAGCAATCAGCCCCAGCATTTT.

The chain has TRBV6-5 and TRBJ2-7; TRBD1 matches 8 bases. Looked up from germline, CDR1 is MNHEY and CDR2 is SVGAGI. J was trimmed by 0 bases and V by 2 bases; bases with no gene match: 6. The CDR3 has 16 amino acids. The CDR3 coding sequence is TGTGCCAGCAGTTACCAACGGACAGGGCGCTCCTACGAGCAGTACTTC. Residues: CASSYQRTGRSYEQYF.

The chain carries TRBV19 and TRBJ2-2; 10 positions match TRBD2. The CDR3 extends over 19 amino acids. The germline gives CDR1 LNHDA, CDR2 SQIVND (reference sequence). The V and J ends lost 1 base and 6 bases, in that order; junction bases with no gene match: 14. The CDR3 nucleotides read TGTGCCAGTAGTATAGGACCGGGAGGTCTAGCGGGGGAGGCCGGGGAGCTGTTTTTT. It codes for CASSIGPGGLAGEAGELFF.